Listed here are 28 T cell receptor beta chains from one sample, sequenced in a study of blood T cell repertoires in COVID-19. Profiled with immunoSEQ multiplex PCR; TCRdb holds only in-frame clones, not every one. The table records about 87,000 clones, approximately 85% of them present only once. Specimen: peripheral blood. These receptors all come from a woman older than 75 with COVID-19, enrolled during active disease.

The V and J genes are TRBV3-1 (or the pseudogene TRBV3-2) and TRBJ1-2; D perhaps matches TRBD1 (6 bases). With 4 bases removed from V and 7 bases from J, the gap between germline ends came to 16 bases. The CDR3 sequence is 14 residues long. CDR1 is LGHDT and CDR2 is YNNKEL in the germline V gene (reference sequence). The CDR3 spells CASSPNRGIRGYTF. CDR3 bases: TGTGCCAGCAGCCCTAATAGGGGGATTCGTGGCTACACCTTC.

This clone was counted a few times. The CDR3 protein is CASTQGGADSGNTIYF. CDR3 DNA sequence: TGTGCCAGCACTCAGGGAGGGGCCGACTCTGGAAACACCATATATTTT. The V and J genes are TRBV6-7 and TRBJ1-3, with D perhaps TRBD1 (5 bases). TRBV6-7 is assigned to the ORF class and has an uncertain function. The CDR3 sequence is 16 residues long. The V gene lost 7 bases and the J gene lost 0 bases, with 16 bases spanning the gap.

The chain recombines TRBV5-1 with TRBJ1-1, with TRBD1 matching 9 bases. In germline, CDR1 is SGHRS, CDR2 YFSETQ. The V segment lost 2 bases and the J segment 5 bases; nucleotides outside the gene matches: 7. This CDR3 spans 15 amino acids. The CDR3 DNA follows: TGCGCCAGCAGCTTCCGGGACAGGGTGGGTACTGAAGCTTTCTTT. Its translation is CASSFRDRVGTEAFF.

This chain connects TRBV2 to TRBJ1-5; TRBD1 agrees at 7 bases. The CDR3 spans 15 residues. Trimming cost V 6 bases and J 1 base; bases outside gene matches: 6. Looked up from germline, CDR1 is SNHLY and CDR2 is FYNNEI. CDR3 residues: CASSRQGTSNQPQHF. DNA of the CDR3: TGTGCCAGCAGCAGACAGGGAACGAGCAATCAGCCCCAGCATTTT.

The chain carries TRBV21-1 and TRBJ1-2. TRBV21-1 is an annotated pseudogene. This CDR3 spans 11 amino acids. The CDR3 loop is CARGGSYGYTF. The CDR3, as DNA: TGTGCCCGCGGGGGTAGCTATGGCTACACCTTC.

The CDR3 is CASSVRQFTGELFF. CDR3 nucleotides: TGTGCCAGTAGTGTACGACAGTTCACCGGGGAGCTGTTTTTT. The V call is TRBV19, the J call TRBJ2-2, with D perhaps TRBD1 (5 bases). V lost 5 bases and J 4 bases, leaving 11 bases between the germline ends. CDR3 length equals 14 residues. Germline lookup yields CDR1 LNHDA and CDR2 SQIVND (reference sequence). The variable domain in full, with the rest retrieved from reference TRBV19 and TRBJ2-2, is DGGITQSPKYLFRKEGQNVTLSCEQNLNHDAMYWYRQDPGQGLRLIYYSQIVNDFQKGDIAEGYSVSREKKESFPLTVTSAQKNPTAFYLCASSVRQFTGELFFGEGSRLTVL.

This chain connects TRBV14 to TRBJ2-7; 9 bases line up with TRBD2. Germline loops: CDR1 SGHDN, CDR2 FVKESK. CDR3 length: 16 amino acids. V lost 3 bases to trimming and J lost 0 bases; unmatched junction nucleotides: 6. The CDR3 DNA reads TGTGCCAGCAGCCAGACCAGCGGGGGGAACTCCTACGAGCAGTACTTC. It translates to CASSQTSGGNSYEQYF.

This chain links TRBV2 with TRBJ2-5; D may be TRBD2 (5 bases). The V end lost 1 base, the J end lost 4 bases, and 13 bases lay between the germline ends. Germline V gene sequence: CDR1 SNHLY, CDR2 FYNNEI. The CDR3 consists of 15 residues. This CDR3 is CASSEVPGSIETQYF. CDR3 DNA sequence: TGTGCCAGCAGTGAAGTGCCGGGATCTATAGAGACCCAGTACTTC.

The chain joins TRBV13 to TRBJ1-1, with 7 bases aligning to TRBD1. CDR1 and CDR2 (germline): PRHDT, FYEKMQ (reference sequence). This CDR3 is 13 amino acids long. The V and J ends lost 2 bases and 6 bases, in that order; junction bases with no gene match: 3. The CDR3 sequence: CASSLTGVAEAFF. The DNA for the CDR3 is TGTGCCAGCAGCTTAACAGGGGTGGCTGAAGCTTTCTTT.

This clone showed up just a few times. This chain connects TRBV2 to TRBJ1-5; D call uncertain. Germline V gene data show CDR1 as SNHLY and CDR2 as FYNNEI. V was clipped by 5 bases and J by 7 bases, with 9 bases between them. The CDR3 extends over 12 amino acids. CDR3 coding DNA: TGTGCCAGCAGTCCAGCGGTCCAGCCCCAGCATTTT. It specifies CASSPAVQPQHF.

The chain combines TRBV6-1 with TRBJ2-7; D unclear. V dropped 2 bases and J dropped 5 bases, with 16 bases sitting between them. Per the germline V gene, CDR1 is MNHNS and CDR2 is SASEGT. The CDR3 is 15 residues long. The CDR3 protein is CASSEFPTVSNEQYF. CDR3 DNA: TGTGCCAGCAGTGAATTCCCAACAGTTTCGAACGAGCAGTACTTC.

The chain links TRBV5-1 to TRBJ1-1; D remains unclear. The V end was cut by 0 bases, the J end by 5 bases, with 14 bases between. Germline CDR1 SGHRS, CDR2 YFSETQ. This CDR3 has 15 residues. The chain's CDR3 is CASSLVPLGETEAFF. CDR3 coding DNA: TGCGCCAGCAGCTTGGTCCCGCTTGGGGAGACTGAAGCTTTCTTT.

The rearrangement uses TRBV7-9 and TRBJ2-2; the match to TRBD2 covers 13 bases. The CDR3 covers 18 residues. V lost 5 bases and J lost 1; bases outside the gene matches: 7. CDR1 is SEHNR, CDR2 FQNEAQ, per germline (reference sequence). CDR3 residues: CASSTRLAGGRNTGELFF. CDR3 bases: TGTGCCAGCAGCACTCGACTAGCGGGAGGCAGGAACACCGGGGAGCTGTTTTTT.

The chain combines TRBV5-4 with TRBJ2-1; tentative D call: TRBD2 (7 bases). In germline, CDR1 is SGHNT, CDR2 YYREEE (reference sequence). The V end was cut by 0 bases, the J end by 8 bases, with 12 bases between. This CDR3 has 14 residues. CDR3: CASSLVGGAYEQFF. The CDR3 DNA reads TGTGCCAGCAGCTTGGTTGGGGGGGCCTATGAGCAGTTCTTC.

This clone was observed once. The chain combines TRBV19 with TRBJ2-1; 7 bases fit TRBD2. Germline CDR1 and CDR2: LNHDA and SQIVND (reference sequence). The CDR3 sequence is 15 residues long. The J segment lost 1 base and the V segment lost 3 bases, leaving 3 bases of the junction unmatched. CDR3 loop: CASSITAGSYNEQFF. In DNA form, the CDR3 reads TGTGCCAGTAGTATTACAGCGGGGTCCTACAATGAGCAGTTCTTC.

This chain links TRBV23-1 with TRBJ2-3, with TRBD2 matching 7 bases. TRBV23-1 is assigned to the ORF class and has an uncertain function. The CDR3 contains 12 residues. With V trimmed by 11 bases and J by 4 bases, 6 bases remained unmatched. The DNA for the CDR3 is TGCGCCCCCACCCGGGAGGCAGATACGCAGTATTTT. Translated: CAPTREADTQYF.

The gene calls are TRBV7-2 and TRBJ1-1, with D possibly TRBD1 on 5 matching bases. The CDR3 runs 14 residues. Germline V gene data show CDR1 as SGHTA and CDR2 as FQGNSA. The germline V and J ends were trimmed by 1 base and 5 bases, with 11 bases remaining between them. DNA for the CDR3: TGTGCCAGCAGCTTAGTTGCAGGGTGGACTGAAGCTTTCTTT. This sequence encodes CASSLVAGWTEAFF.

This chain joins TRBV5-1 and TRBJ2-2; 11 bases agree with TRBD2. Germline loops: CDR1 SGHRS, CDR2 YFSETQ. The CDR3 consists of 17 residues. V was pared by 4 bases and J by 0 bases, with 5 bases of the junction left unmatched. CDR3 in amino acids: CASSRQLAGANTGELFF. CDR3 in DNA: TGCGCCAGCAGCCGGCAACTAGCGGGGGCGAACACCGGGGAGCTGTTTTTT.

For the CDR3, the DNA is TGTGCCAGCAGTTATATACTAGCGGACGAGCAGTACTTC. This encodes CASSYILADEQYF. The rearrangement joins TRBV6-2 or TRBV6-3 to TRBJ2-7; 8 bases are shared with TRBD2. The CDR3 contains 13 residues. V gave up 3 bases and J gave up 5 bases; unmatched junction bases: 3. Per germline, CDR1 MNHEY and CDR2 SVGEGT.

The DNA of the CDR3 is TGTGCCAGCAGCTCTATGACTAGCGGGTGGGTCGAGACCCAGTACTTC. Translating it yields CASSSMTSGWVETQYF. The gene calls are TRBV7-6 and TRBJ2-5; 10 nucleotides line up with TRBD2. Germline CDR1 reads SGHVS; CDR2 reads FNYEAQ. J gave up 5 bases and V 4 bases, and 10 bases lay outside the gene matches. The CDR3 extends over 16 amino acids.

In this sample, this clone turned up once. V is TRBV7-9 and J is TRBJ1-4; no clear D gene. Trimming took 5 bases from V and 8 from J, leaving 12 bases between them. The CDR3 consists of 13 residues. The V gene's germline CDR1 is SEHNR and CDR2 FQNEAQ (reference sequence). The CDR3 sequence is CASSPSGREKLFF. The CDR3, as DNA: TGTGCCAGCAGCCCCTCCGGGAGGGAAAAACTGTTTTTT. Looking up the rest from reference TRBV7-9 and TRBJ1-4 gives the full variable domain: DTGVSQNPRHKITKRGQNVTFRCDPISEHNRLYWYRQTLGQGPEFLTYFQNEAQLEKSRLLSDRFSAERPKGSFSTLEIQRTEQGDSAMYLCASSPSGREKLFFGSGTQLSVL.

The rearrangement joins TRBV6-2 or TRBV6-3 to TRBJ2-3, with D perhaps TRBD2 (5 bases). The CDR3 is 15 amino acids. With 1 base removed from V and 2 bases from J, the gap between germline ends came to 10 bases. Germline assignment: CDR1 MNHEY and CDR2 SVGEGT. The CDR3 sequence: CASSYFGLNTDTQYF. The DNA of the CDR3 is TGTGCCAGCAGTTACTTCGGACTGAACACAGATACGCAGTATTTT.

The chain carries TRBV2 and TRBJ2-7; D not resolved. CDR3 length equals 11 residues. Germline CDR1 and CDR2: SNHLY and FYNNEI. Trimming stripped 4 bases from V and 2 bases from J, with 3 bases between. The CDR3 region has the DNA TGTGCCAGCAGTGGAGCCTACGAGCAGTACTTC. Its translation: CASSGAYEQYF.

The chain couples TRBV30 to TRBJ2-7; D is possibly TRBD2 (6 bases). CDR3 length: 13 residues. The germline V gene encodes CDR1 GTSNPN and CDR2 SVGIG (reference sequence). Trimming pared 4 bases from V and 4 bases from J, leaving 14 bases between. The CDR3 reads CAWIREGRYEQYF. CDR3 in DNA: TGTGCCTGGATCCGGGAAGGGAGGTACGAGCAGTACTTC.

The V call is TRBV24-1, the J call TRBJ2-7; 10 bases are shared with TRBD1. This CDR3 region has 14 residues. The junction had 3 bases not matched to a gene; V was cut back by 3 bases and J by 5 bases. Germline V gives CDR1 KGHDR, CDR2 SFDVKD. CDR3 protein: CATSDPTGGNEQYF. CDR3 DNA: TGTGCCACCAGTGATCCGACAGGGGGCAACGAGCAGTACTTC.

This chain uses TRBV19 with TRBJ1-5; the match to TRBD1 covers 7 bases. Germline lookup yields CDR1 LNHDA and CDR2 SQIVND (reference sequence). This CDR3 has 13 residues. Trimming took 5 bases from V and 11 from J; bases not matched to a gene: 9. The CDR3 is CASSSTNRGAQHF. In DNA, the CDR3 is TGTGCCAGTAGTTCAACTAACAGGGGAGCCCAGCATTTT.

This clone was seen just once. This rearrangement joins TRBV9 to TRBJ1-1; D possibly corresponds to TRBD1 (5 bases). The ends were cut back, 4 bases at V and 5 bases at J, with 15 bases in the middle. CDR3 size: 14 residues. Germline V gene sequence: CDR1 SGDLS, CDR2 YYNGEE. CDR3 bases: TGTGCCAGCAGCCCAGAAGGGGCGAGTACTGAAGCTTTCTTT. It translates to CASSPEGASTEAFF. The full variable domain, its missing parts supplied by reference TRBV9 and TRBJ1-1, is DSGVTQTPKHLITATGQRVTLRCSPRSGDLSVYWYQQSLDQGLQFLIQYYNGEERAKGNILERFSAQQFPDLHSELNLSSLELGDSALYFCASSPEGASTEAFFGQGTRLTVV.

V gene TRBV29-1 combines with J gene TRBJ2-1, with TRBD2 matching 10 bases. Germline V CDR1 and CDR2: SQVTM, ANQGSEA. The trim removed 1 base at V and 1 base at J, leaving 7 bases unmatched. This CDR3 has 17 residues. CDR3 nucleotide sequence: TGCAGCGTTGAAGGGGTTAGCGGGGGGCCGTCCTACAATGAGCAGTTCTTC. Translated, it gives CSVEGVSGGPSYNEQFF.